One and the same sample provided the 30 T cell receptor beta chains below, sequenced in a study of memory CD4+ T cells and cytomegalovirus serostatus. Single viable CD3+CD4+CD8-CD45RO+ cells were sorted as the memory CD4+ T cells. Using immunoSEQ multiplex PCR, the repertoire was profiled, and TCRdb retains in-frame clones only, with some absent. In the table there are 40,000 to 60,000 clones, around 80% of which are singletons. Material: memory CD4+ T cells from blood. These receptors came from an adult in good health and CMV-seronegative.

This chain joins TRBV2 and TRBJ2-2; D perhaps matches TRBD2 (6 bases). Germline V lookup: CDR1 SNHLY, CDR2 FYNNEI. The CDR3 contains 15 residues. V lost 7 bases, J lost 1 base, and 13 bases lay in between. The CDR3 coding sequence is TGTGCCAGCAAACTAACTAGCCAGAACACCGGGGAGCTGTTTTTT. As protein: CASKLTSQNTGELFF.

J is TRBJ2-7 and V is TRBV28, with D perhaps matching TRBD2 (5 bases). The CDR3 totals 15 residues. Trimming removed 6 bases at V and 0 bases at J, with 15 bases between. The germline V gene has CDR1 MDHEN and CDR2 SYDVKM. CDR3 DNA: TGTGCCAGCAGCAGCGGAGGTACGGGCTCCTACGAGCAGTACTTC. Translated, it gives CASSSGGTGSYEQYF.

V gene TRBV30 combines with J gene TRBJ2-7; 9 bases are shared with TRBD1. The germline gives CDR1 GTSNPN, CDR2 SVGIG (reference sequence). V lost 3 bases, J lost 3 bases, and 6 bases stayed unmatched. The CDR3 extends over 14 amino acids. The CDR3 loop reads CAWRTTGGNYEQYF. The CDR3 coding sequence is TGTGCCTGGAGGACGACAGGGGGAAACTACGAGCAGTACTTC.

The J gene is TRBJ1-2, the V gene TRBV7-2; D gene unclear. Trimming took off 2 bases at V and 7 bases at J, with 11 bases between the two ends. The CDR3 is made up of 13 amino acids. CDR1 and CDR2 (germline): SGHTA, FQGNSA. The DNA of the CDR3 is TGTGCCAGCAGCTTAAGAAGGGCTCCTGGCTACACCTTC. This codes for CASSLRRAPGYTF.

V and J are TRBV28 and TRBJ2-7; the D gene is possibly TRBD2 (5 bases). The germline V gene encodes CDR1 MDHEN and CDR2 SYDVKM. The CDR3 length is 15 residues. Trimming removed 3 bases from V and 1 base from J, with 13 bases in between. The CDR3 sequence is CASSLGVKRSYEQYF. CDR3 sequence (DNA): TGTGCCAGCAGTTTGGGAGTCAAACGGTCCTACGAGCAGTACTTC.

V usage is TRBV19 and J usage is TRBJ1-3; D remains ambiguous. The germline V gene encodes CDR1 LNHDA and CDR2 SQIVND (reference sequence). This CDR3 is 14 amino acids long. V dropped 3 bases and J dropped 0 bases, with 6 bases sitting between them. CDR3 nucleotide sequence: TGTGCCAGTAGTATCCGGAACTCTGGAAACACCATATATTTT. Translation: CASSIRNSGNTIYF.

The chain recombines TRBV7-2 with TRBJ2-3; 9 bases agree with TRBD1. Germline V gene data show CDR1 as SGHTA and CDR2 as FQGNSA. After removal of 3 bases from V and 2 bases from J, the junction contained 3 bases not matched to a gene. CDR3 length equals 15 residues. The CDR3 DNA follows: TGTGCCAGCAGCTTTGGGGACAGGGACACAGATACGCAGTATTTT. It is translated as CASSFGDRDTDTQYF.

The chain recombines TRBV13 with TRBJ2-4, with TRBD2 identical over 13 bases. V trimming: 4 bases; J trimming: 10 bases; junction bases outside the gene matches: 4. Germline CDR1 reads PRHDT; CDR2 reads FYEKMQ (reference sequence). This CDR3 is built from 14 residues. The CDR3 sequence is CASSSTSGGDIQYF. CDR3 coding DNA: TGTGCCAGCAGCTCTACTAGCGGGGGGGATATTCAGTACTTC.

The CDR3, as DNA: TGTGCCAGTAGAGTCGTCACAGGGGCTTCACCCCTCCACTTT. Protein: CASRVVTGASPLHF. V is TRBV19 and J is TRBJ1-6, with TRBD1 matching over 7 bases. From germline, CDR1 is LNHDA and CDR2 SQIVND (reference sequence). CDR3 length: 14 amino acids. J was trimmed by 9 bases and V by 6 bases; bases with no gene match: 8.

V and J are TRBV7-9 and TRBJ1-1; the D gene is possibly TRBD1 (5 bases). V was cut by 1 base and J by 8 bases, with 17 bases left in between. This CDR3 is 15 amino acids long. The germline CDR1 and CDR2 sequences are SEHNR and FQNEAQ (reference sequence). CDR3 amino acids: CASSLGGPHPEEAFF. Written as DNA, the CDR3 is TGTGCCAGCAGCTTAGGGGGACCTCACCCTGAAGAAGCTTTCTTT.

The chain couples TRBV5-1 to TRBJ1-2; 9 bases line up with TRBD1. Germline V lookup: CDR1 SGHRS, CDR2 YFSETQ. V lost 3 bases to trimming and J lost 1 base; unmatched junction nucleotides: 4. This CDR3 has 15 amino acids. The CDR3 region is CASSSGQGNNYGYTF. The CDR3 bases are TGCGCCAGCAGCTCGGGACAGGGTAATAACTATGGCTACACCTTC.

The CDR3 sequence is CASSLSPRGGIGQPQHF. Here the CDR3 DNA reads TGTGCCAGCAGCTTAAGCCCTCGAGGCGGGATCGGTCAGCCCCAGCATTTT. The rearrangement joins TRBV11-2 to TRBJ1-5; D is unclear. This CDR3 contains 17 residues. The germline CDR1 and CDR2 sequences are SGHAT and FQNNGV. The V and J ends lost 2 bases and 6 bases respectively, with 20 bases between them.

The V call is TRBV7-8, the J call TRBJ2-1, with 10 bases fitting TRBD1. The CDR3 loop spans 21 amino acids. The V and J ends lost 1 base and 5 bases, in that order; junction bases with no gene match: 20. CDR1 is SGHVS and CDR2 is FQNEAQ in the germline V gene. The CDR3: CASSLESTGGAVLVEDNEQFF. The CDR3 DNA is TGTGCCAGCAGCTTAGAGTCGACAGGGGGCGCCGTCCTGGTAGAGGACAATGAGCAGTTCTTC.

This sequence joins TRBV5-6 and TRBJ2-3; weak D call: TRBD1 (6 bases). V dropped 0 bases and J dropped 1 base, with 9 bases sitting between them. There are 15 residues in the CDR3. Germline V lookup: CDR1 SGHDT, CDR2 YYEEEE. CDR3 loop: CASSLDRVGTDTQYF. DNA of the CDR3: TGTGCCAGCAGCTTGGACAGGGTAGGCACAGATACGCAGTATTTT.

V usage is TRBV5-1 and J usage is TRBJ1-1; D is unresolved. Germline CDR1 and CDR2: SGHRS and YFSETQ. This CDR3 spans 15 amino acids. V lost 0 bases and J 0 bases, leaving 9 bases between the germline ends. The CDR3 here is CASSLGSRLNTEAFF. CDR3 coding DNA: TGCGCCAGCAGCTTGGGAAGCAGACTGAACACTGAAGCTTTCTTT.

The genes are TRBV5-1 and TRBJ2-5; tentatively, D is TRBD1 (8 bases). CDR3 length: 17 residues. In germline, CDR1 is SGHRS, CDR2 YFSETQ. Deletions cut 3 bases from V and 4 bases from J, with 22 bases between. CDR3 loop: CASSSKGQGGGRETQYF. The CDR3 DNA sequence: TGCGCCAGCAGCTCGAAAGGACAGGGCGGGGGACGAGAGACCCAGTACTTC.

The chain employs TRBV25-1 and TRBJ1-5, with D uncertain. This CDR3 is built from 17 residues. V was trimmed by 4 bases and J by 4 bases, leaving 20 bases between them. The germline V gene has CDR1 MGHDK and CDR2 SYGVNS. The CDR3 loop reads CASSGSTTGARNQPQHF. CDR3 in DNA: TGTGCCAGCAGTGGGTCTACTACGGGAGCGAGGAATCAGCCCCAGCATTTT.

This clone was detected once. J is TRBJ2-7 and V is TRBV19; D is undetermined. This CDR3 spans 13 amino acids. Trimming removed 2 bases at V and 3 bases at J, with 8 bases between. Germline CDR1 LNHDA, CDR2 SQIVND (reference sequence). The chain's CDR3 is CASSITGSYEQYF. The CDR3 DNA reads TGTGCCAGTAGTATAACTGGCAGCTACGAGCAGTACTTC. The variable domain in full, completed from reference TRBV19 and TRBJ2-7, reads DGGITQSPKYLFRKEGQNVTLSCEQNLNHDAMYWYRQDPGQGLRLIYYSQIVNDFQKGDIAEGYSVSREKKESFPLTVTSAQKNPTAFYLCASSITGSYEQYFGPGTRLTVT.

The chain combines TRBV28 with TRBJ2-1; TRBD2 might be the D (5 bases). Germline CDR1 is MDHEN and CDR2 is SYDVKM. The CDR3 sequence is 15 residues long. The ends were cut back, 7 bases at V and 0 bases at J, with 13 bases in the middle. The CDR3 DNA follows: TGTGCCAGCACCAGAGAGGCGGGCTCCTACAATGAGCAGTTCTTC. Translating gives CASTREAGSYNEQFF.

V gene TRBV29-1 combines with J gene TRBJ1-5; no firm D call. This CDR3 is 11 amino acids long. Germline-derived CDR1 and CDR2 are SQVTM and ANQGSEA. V was cut by 1 base and J by 6 bases, with 4 bases left in between. CDR3 amino acids: CSVEGPQPQHF. For the CDR3, the DNA is TGCAGCGTTGAAGGCCCTCAGCCCCAGCATTTT.

This clone was detected only a few times. J is TRBJ2-5 and V is TRBV6-1, with TRBD1 as a possible D gene (7 bases). Germline-derived CDR1 and CDR2 are MNHNS and SASEGT. The V end was cut by 1 base, the J end by 2 bases, with 14 bases between. The CDR3 loop spans 16 amino acids. CDR3 bases: TGTGCCAGCAGTGAAGGATGGTCAGGGGGGCAAGAGACCCAGTACTTC. It specifies CASSEGWSGGQETQYF.

There are a few counts of this clone. This same CDR3 is encoded by further DNA sequences in the sample. V gene TRBV5-1 combines with J gene TRBJ1-6; D remains unclear. The CDR3 extends over 14 amino acids. From germline, CDR1 is SGHRS and CDR2 YFSETQ. V was cut by 0 bases and J by 7 bases, with 8 bases left in between. DNA of the CDR3: TGCGCCAGCAGCTTGGAGGGTAACAATTCACCCCTCCACTTT. Translation gives CASSLEGNNSPLHF.

The V call is TRBV28, the J call TRBJ1-1; D unclear. Germline V gives CDR1 MDHEN, CDR2 SYDVKM. The CDR3 consists of 14 residues. V lost 2 bases, J lost 0 bases, and 7 bases lay in between. The CDR3 spells CASSLAVVNTEAFF. DNA of the CDR3: TGTGCCAGCAGTTTAGCCGTCGTGAACACTGAAGCTTTCTTT.

This clone was detected ten times or more. The V call is TRBV10-1, the J call TRBJ1-1, with D tentatively TRBD1 (5 bases). CDR1 is WNHNN, CDR2 SYGVQD, per germline (reference sequence). The germline V and J ends were trimmed by 6 bases and 4 bases, with 15 bases remaining between them. This CDR3 spans 14 amino acids. The CDR3 nucleotides are TGCGCCAGCAGGACTCGACCAGGGTCCACTGAAGCTTTCTTT. This sequence encodes CASRTRPGSTEAFF.

V gene TRBV11-2 combines with J gene TRBJ2-3; D is possibly TRBD2 (6 bases). The V gene lost 5 bases and the J gene lost 0 bases, with 12 bases spanning the gap. Per germline, CDR1 SGHAT and CDR2 FQNNGV. The CDR3 covers 15 residues. The DNA for the CDR3 is TGTGCCAGCAGCCTGCTAGGGACTAGCACAGATACGCAGTATTTT. This gives the protein CASSLLGTSTDTQYF.

V is TRBV28 and J is TRBJ2-7; tentatively, D is TRBD1 (5 bases). Germline CDR1 reads MDHEN; CDR2 reads SYDVKM. Trimming removed 3 bases from V and 3 bases from J, with 9 bases in between. The CDR3 contains 13 residues. DNA of the CDR3: TGTGCCAGCAGTTTCGGACATATCTACGAGCAGTACTTC. Amino acid sequence: CASSFGHIYEQYF. Full variable domain (remainder filled in from reference TRBV28 and TRBJ2-7): DVKVTQSSRYLVKRTGEKVFLECVQDMDHENMFWYRQDPGLGLRLIYFSYDVKMKEKGDIPEGYSVSREKKERFSLILESASTNQTSMYLCASSFGHIYEQYFGPGTRLTVT.

The chain couples TRBV7-6 to TRBJ2-7; D unclear. V was pared by 4 bases and J by 2 bases, with 12 bases between. The germline CDR1 and CDR2 sequences are SGHVS and FNYEAQ. This CDR3 contains 14 residues. The CDR3 region has the DNA TGTGCCAGCAGCTCCCGGTCGAGTCCCTACGAGCAGTACTTC. It translates to CASSSRSSPYEQYF.

The chain combines TRBV6-5 with TRBJ2-7, with 10 bases lining up with TRBD1. The J segment lost 6 bases and the V segment lost 6 bases, leaving 5 bases of the junction unmatched. This CDR3 is built from 13 residues. Germline loops: CDR1 MNHEY, CDR2 SVGAGI. DNA for the CDR3: TGTGCCAGCAGGGGACAGGGGTCCACCGAGCAGTACTTC. Translation gives CASRGQGSTEQYF.

This chain uses TRBV6-6 with TRBJ1-1, with 9 nucleotides matching TRBD1. Germline V gives CDR1 MNHNY, CDR2 SVGAGI (reference sequence). The J segment lost 3 bases and the V segment lost 6 bases, leaving 11 bases of the junction unmatched. The CDR3 runs 16 residues. CDR3 protein: CASSPGQGRGYTEAFF. The CDR3, as DNA: TGTGCCAGCAGCCCCGGACAGGGGAGAGGGTACACTGAAGCTTTCTTT.

The chain couples TRBV21-1 to TRBJ2-3; the DNA was not used to check the table's D call, TRBD2. TRBV21-1 is described as a pseudogene. This CDR3 is built from 18 residues. The CDR3 loop reads CASSGGLAGGPTTDTQYF. As DNA, the CDR3 is TGTGCCAGCAGTGGGGGACTAGCGGGGGGACCCACCACAGATACGCAGTATTTT.